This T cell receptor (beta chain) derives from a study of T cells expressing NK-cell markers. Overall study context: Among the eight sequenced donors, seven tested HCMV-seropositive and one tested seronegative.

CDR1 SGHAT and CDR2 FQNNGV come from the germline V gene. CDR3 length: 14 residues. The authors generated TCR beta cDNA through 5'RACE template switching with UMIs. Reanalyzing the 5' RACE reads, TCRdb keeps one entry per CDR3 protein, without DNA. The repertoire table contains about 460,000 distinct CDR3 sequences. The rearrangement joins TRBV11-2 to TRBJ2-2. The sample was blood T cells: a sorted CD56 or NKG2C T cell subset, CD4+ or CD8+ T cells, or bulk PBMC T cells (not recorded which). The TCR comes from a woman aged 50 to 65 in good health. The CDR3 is CASSLSEYTGELFF.